Sequencing of this TCR beta chain was carried out in a study of blood T cells in healthy people across ages. General study points: Reliance upon unsorted PBMCs precluded definitive naive versus antigen-experienced comparison.

Germline V lookup: CDR1 SNHLY, CDR2 FYNNEI. The CDR3 totals 13 residues. The V and J ends lost 6 bases and 3 bases respectively, with 12 bases between them. Primers used in a second PCR of roughly 7 to 12 cycles were a sample-barcoded 5' primer and a J-beta primer mix. One entry per CDR3 protein results from TCRdb running MiXCR on the 5' RACE reads. The table lists approximately 1.5 million distinct CDR3 sequences, around 35% of them singletons. As regards this clonotype: What it recognizes is unknown.

The TCR sequence derives from a woman aged 25 to 39 in good health. Sequencing input: blood. This rearrangement joins TRBV2 to TRBJ2-7; D not resolved. Here the CDR3 reads CASSRTACYEQYF. CDR3 coding DNA: TGTGCCAGCAGCCGGACGGCCTGCTACGAGCAGTACTTC.